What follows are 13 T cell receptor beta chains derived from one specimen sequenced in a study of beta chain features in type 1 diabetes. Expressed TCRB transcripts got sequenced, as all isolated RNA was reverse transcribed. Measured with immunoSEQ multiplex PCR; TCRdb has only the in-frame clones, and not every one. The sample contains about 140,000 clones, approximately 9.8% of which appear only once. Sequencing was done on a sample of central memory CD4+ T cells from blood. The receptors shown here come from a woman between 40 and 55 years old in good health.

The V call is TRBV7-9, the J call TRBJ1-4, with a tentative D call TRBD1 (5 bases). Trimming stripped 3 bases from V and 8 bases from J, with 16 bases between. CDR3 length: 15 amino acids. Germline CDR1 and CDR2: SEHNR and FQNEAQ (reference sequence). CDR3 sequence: CASSLSGGSQEKLFF. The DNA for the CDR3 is TGTGCCAGCAGCTTGTCGGGGGGGTCACAGGAAAAACTGTTTTTT.

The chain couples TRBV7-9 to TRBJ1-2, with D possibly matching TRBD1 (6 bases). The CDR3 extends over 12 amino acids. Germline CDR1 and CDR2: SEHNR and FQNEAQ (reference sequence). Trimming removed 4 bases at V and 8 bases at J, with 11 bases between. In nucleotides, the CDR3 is TGTGCCAGCAGCTCAACAGGGTGCGGCTACACCTTC. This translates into CASSSTGCGYTF.

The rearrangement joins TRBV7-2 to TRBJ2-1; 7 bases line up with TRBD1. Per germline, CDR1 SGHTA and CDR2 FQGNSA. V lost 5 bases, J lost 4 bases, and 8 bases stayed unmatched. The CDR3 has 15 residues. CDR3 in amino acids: CASSHRDSIYNEQFF. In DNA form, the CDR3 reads TGTGCCAGCAGCCACCGGGACAGTATATACAATGAGCAGTTCTTC.

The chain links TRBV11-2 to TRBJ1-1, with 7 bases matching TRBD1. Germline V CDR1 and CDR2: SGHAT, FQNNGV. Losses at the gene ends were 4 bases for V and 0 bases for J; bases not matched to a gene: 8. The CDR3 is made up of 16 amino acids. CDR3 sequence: CASSSTRDSMNTEAFF. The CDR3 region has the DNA TGTGCCAGCAGCTCGACCCGGGACAGCATGAACACTGAAGCTTTCTTT. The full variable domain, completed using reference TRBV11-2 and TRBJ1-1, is EAGVAQSPRYKIIEKRQSVAFWCNPISGHATLYWYQQILGQGPKLLIQFQNNGVVDDSQLPKDRFSAERLKGVDSTLKIQPAKLEDSAVYLCASSSTRDSMNTEAFFGQGTRLTVV.

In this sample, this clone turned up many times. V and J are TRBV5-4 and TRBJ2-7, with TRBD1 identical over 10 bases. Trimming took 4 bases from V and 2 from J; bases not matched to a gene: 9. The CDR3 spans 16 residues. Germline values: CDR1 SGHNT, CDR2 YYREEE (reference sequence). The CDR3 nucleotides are TGTGCCAGCAGCGGAAGACAGGGGGCCGGCGCCTACGAGCAGTACTTC. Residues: CASSGRQGAGAYEQYF.

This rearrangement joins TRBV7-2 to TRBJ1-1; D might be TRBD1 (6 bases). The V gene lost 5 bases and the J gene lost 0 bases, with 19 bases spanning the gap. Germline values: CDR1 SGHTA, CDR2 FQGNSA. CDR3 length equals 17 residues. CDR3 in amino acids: CASSPPGTLVLNTEAFF. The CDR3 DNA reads TGTGCCAGCAGCCCCCCAGGGACATTAGTTTTGAACACTGAAGCTTTCTTT. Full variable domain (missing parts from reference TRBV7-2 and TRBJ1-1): GAGVSQSPSNKVTEKGKDVELRCDPISGHTALYWYRQSLGQGLEFLIYFQGNSAPDKSGLPSDRFSAERTGGSVSTLTIQRTQQEDSAVYLCASSPPGTLVLNTEAFFGQGTRLTVV.

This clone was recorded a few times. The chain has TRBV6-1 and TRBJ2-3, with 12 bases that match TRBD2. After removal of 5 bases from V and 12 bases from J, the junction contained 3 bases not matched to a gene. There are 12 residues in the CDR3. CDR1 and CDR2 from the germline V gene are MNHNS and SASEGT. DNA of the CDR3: TGTGCCAGCAGTTCTGGACTAGCGGGACAGTATTTT. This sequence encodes CASSSGLAGQYF.

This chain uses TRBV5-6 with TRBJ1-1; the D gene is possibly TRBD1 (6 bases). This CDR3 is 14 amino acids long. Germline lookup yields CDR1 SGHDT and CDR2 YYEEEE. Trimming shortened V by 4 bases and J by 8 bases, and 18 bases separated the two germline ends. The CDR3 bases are TGTGCCAGCAGCCGGGGGGCAGGTGTGGGCGAAGCTTTCTTT. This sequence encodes CASSRGAGVGEAFF.

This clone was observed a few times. The CDR3 coding sequence is TGCAGCGTGAGGGGGGGCAGGGGTCAAAACACCGGGGAGCTGTTTTTT. It is translated as CSVRGGRGQNTGELFF. The genes are TRBV29-1 and TRBJ2-2, with D possibly being TRBD2 (7 bases). There are 16 residues in the CDR3. V lost 6 bases and J 2 bases, leaving 19 bases between the germline ends. The germline V gene has CDR1 SQVTM and CDR2 ANQGSEA.

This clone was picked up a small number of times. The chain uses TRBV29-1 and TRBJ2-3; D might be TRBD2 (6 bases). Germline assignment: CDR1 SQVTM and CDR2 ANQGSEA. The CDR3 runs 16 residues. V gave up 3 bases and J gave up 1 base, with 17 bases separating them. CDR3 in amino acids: CSVEGGRQGGTDTQYF. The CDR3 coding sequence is TGCAGCGTTGAGGGTGGGAGGCAAGGAGGCACAGATACGCAGTATTTT.

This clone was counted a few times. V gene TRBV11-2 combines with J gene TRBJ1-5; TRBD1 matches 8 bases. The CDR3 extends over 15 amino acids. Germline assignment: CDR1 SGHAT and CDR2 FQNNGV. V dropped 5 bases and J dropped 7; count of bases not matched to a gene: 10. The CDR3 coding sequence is TGTGCCAGCAGCCAGGATGACAGGGGAAGGCAGCCCCAGCATTTT. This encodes CASSQDDRGRQPQHF. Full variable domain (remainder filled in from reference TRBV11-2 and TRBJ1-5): EAGVAQSPRYKIIEKRQSVAFWCNPISGHATLYWYQQILGQGPKLLIQFQNNGVVDDSQLPKDRFSAERLKGVDSTLKIQPAKLEDSAVYLCASSQDDRGRQPQHFGDGTRLSIL.

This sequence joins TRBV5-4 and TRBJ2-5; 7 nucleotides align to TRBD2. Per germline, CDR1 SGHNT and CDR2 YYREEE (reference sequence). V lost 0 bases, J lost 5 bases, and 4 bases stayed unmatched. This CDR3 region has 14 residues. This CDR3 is CASSLGLADETQYF. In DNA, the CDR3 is TGTGCCAGCAGCTTGGGACTAGCCGACGAGACCCAGTACTTC.

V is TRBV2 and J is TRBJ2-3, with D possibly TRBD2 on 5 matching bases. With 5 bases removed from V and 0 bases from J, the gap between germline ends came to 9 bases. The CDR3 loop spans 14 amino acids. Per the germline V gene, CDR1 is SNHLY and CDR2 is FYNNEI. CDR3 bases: TGTGCCAGCAGTTTAGGGAGTAGCACAGATACGCAGTATTTT. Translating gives CASSLGSSTDTQYF.